The 7 T cell receptor beta chains given below trace back to one sample, sequenced in a study of CXCR3-negative and CXCR3-positive naive CD8 T cells. The authors made the TRB cDNA libraries by 5' RACE using UMI labels. TCRdb reprocessed the 5' RACE reads and keeps a single row for each CDR3 protein, giving no DNA. The sample's table shows 5,000 to 6,500 distinct CDR3 sequences. Sample: naive CXCR3- CD8+ T cells from blood. Subset indicated: CD45RO-CCR7+CD27+CD95- naive CD8+ T cells lacking CXCR3 (TNR3-). Every receptor here comes from a human donor in good health. Some clones in this sample may be carry-over from other donors' samples.

The genes are TRBV6-5 and TRBJ1-1. Per germline, CDR1 MNHEY and CDR2 SVGAGI. The CDR3 has 13 amino acids. The chain's CDR3 is CASTENGGTEAFF.

The chain employs TRBV2 and TRBJ2-7. This CDR3 has 12 residues. From germline, CDR1 is SNHLY and CDR2 FYNNEI. CDR3 amino acids: CASSEAYDEQYF.

This clonotype is large by frequency. J is TRBJ2-7 and V is TRBV27; with no DNA, the TCRdb D assignment of TRBD1 cannot be verified. In germline, CDR1 is MNHEY, CDR2 SMNVEV (reference sequence). This CDR3 is 16 amino acids long. The CDR3 loop is CASSLSLGTRSYEQYF.

By frequency, this clonotype is medium-sized. The genes are TRBV7-6 and TRBJ2-1; the D call from TCRdb, TRBD1, cannot be confirmed without DNA. In germline, CDR1 is SGHVS, CDR2 FNYEAQ. The CDR3 length is 13 residues. The CDR3 here is CASSLGSGGEQFF.

This chain uses TRBV7-9 with TRBJ2-1. The CDR3 loop spans 15 amino acids. Germline V gene data show CDR1 as SEHNR and CDR2 as FQNEAQ (reference sequence). This CDR3 reads CASSSVARPYNEQFF.

This clonotype is deemed large by its frequency. This sequence joins TRBV10-3 and TRBJ2-1; TCRdb designates TRBD2, a call that cannot be tested without DNA. Germline assignment: CDR1 ENHRY and CDR2 SYGVKD. The CDR3 totals 15 residues. The CDR3 sequence: CAISESIGLVDEQFF.

The gene calls are TRBV18 and TRBJ2-3. The CDR3 is made up of 14 amino acids. Germline V gene sequence: CDR1 KGHSH, CDR2 LQKENI. The CDR3 sequence is CASSPPSPGDTQYF.